Sequencing of this TCR beta chain was carried out in a study of HIV-infected patients and healthy controls. From the 5' RACE reads, TCRdb called clonotypes with MiXCR, one entry per CDR3 protein. Of about 67,000 distinct CDR3 sequences detected, about 15% appear once; the ten largest clones hold approximately 6%. CDR1 is SQVTM, CDR2 ANQGSEA, per germline. V dropped 6 bases and J dropped 6 bases, with 8 bases sitting between them. The CDR3 length is 10 residues. Specimen: CD4+ T cells from blood. The chain carries TRBV29-1 and TRBJ1-2; D gene unclear. The clonotype was recovered from a human donor in good health. CDR3 nucleotides: TGCAGCGTGCCCCCCGATGGCTACACCTTC. It specifies CSVPPDGYTF.